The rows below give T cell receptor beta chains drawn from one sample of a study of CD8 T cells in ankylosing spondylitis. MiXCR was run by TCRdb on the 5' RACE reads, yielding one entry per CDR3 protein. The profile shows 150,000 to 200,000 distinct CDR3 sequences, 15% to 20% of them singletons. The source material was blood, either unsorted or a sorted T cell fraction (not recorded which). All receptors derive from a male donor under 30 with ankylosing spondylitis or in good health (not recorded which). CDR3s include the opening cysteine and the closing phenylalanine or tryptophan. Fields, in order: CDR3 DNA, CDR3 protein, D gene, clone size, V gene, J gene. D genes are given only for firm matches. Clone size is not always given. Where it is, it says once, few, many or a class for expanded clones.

TGTGCCAGCAGCTTTCGGCAGGGGGGCACTGATACGCAGTATTTT	CASSFRQGGTDTQYF	.	many	TRBV7-2	TRBJ2-3
TGTGCCAGCAGCATCCTAGCGGGAGGGGGTGAGACCCAGTACTTC	CASSILAGGGETQYF	TRBD2	many	TRBV28	TRBJ2-5
TGTGCCTGGAGCCCCGGGACAGGCTATGGAGAGACGCAGTATTTT	CAWSPGTGYGETQYF	TRBD1	.	TRBV30	TRBJ2-3
TGTGCCAGCAGCTCCACCCCCTACGAGCAGTACTTC	CASSSTPYEQYF	.	.	TRBV11-3	TRBJ2-7
TGTGCCAGCAGCCCCGCGGAGGTTTCCTACAATGAGCAGTTCTTC	CASSPAEVSYNEQFF	.	many	TRBV7-9	TRBJ2-1
TGTGCCAGCAGCTTGCCCCGTTCGAACACCGGGGAGCTGTTTTTT	CASSLPRSNTGELFF	.	.	TRBV5-4	TRBJ2-2
TGTGCCAGCAGTTACTCGAAACCACAGGGCTTCGGCAATCAGCCCCAGCATTTT	CASSYSKPQGFGNQPQHF	.	many	TRBV6-6	TRBJ1-5
TGTGCCAGCAGTTACCTCCGGGACAGGAATGAAAAACTGTTTTTT	CASSYLRDRNEKLFF	TRBD1	many	TRBV6-2/TRBV6-3	TRBJ1-4
TGCAGTGCTAGAGACCGACAGGGGACTAATGAAAAACTGTTTTTT	CSARDRQGTNEKLFF	TRBD1	many	TRBV20-1	TRBJ1-4
TGTGCCAGCAGCTCCGGGACAGCTAACTATGGCTACACCTTC	CASSSGTANYGYTF	TRBD1	many	TRBV11-2	TRBJ1-2
TGCAGTGCTAGTTTATCGGGACAGATCGGAGAAGCTTTCTTT	CSASLSGQIGEAFF	TRBD1	many	TRBV20-1	TRBJ1-1
TGTGCCAGCAGCTCAGGGGGCCCCTATGGCTACACCTTC	CASSSGGPYGYTF	TRBD1	many	TRBV7-6	TRBJ1-2
TGTGCCAGCAGTTCCGCAATACACAGGGGGCCTCAGCCCCAGCATTTT	CASSSAIHRGPQPQHF	TRBD1	many	TRBV6-2/TRBV6-3	TRBJ1-5
TGTGCCACCAGCAGGGAGGGTGTGGGGGCTTTCTTT	CATSREGVGAFF	.	many	TRBV15	TRBJ1-1
TGTGCCAGCAGTTACGGACAGAACCTTCGAAGCTACACCTTC	CASSYGQNLRSYTF	.	many	TRBV6-2/TRBV6-3	TRBJ1-2
TGTGCCAGCTCACCACTAGGAGGCCAGAGCACAGATACGCAGTATTTT	CASSPLGGQSTDTQYF	.	few	TRBV18	TRBJ2-3
TGTGCCAGCACCTGGGGGTTGCGGGCTTCCTACAATGAGCAGTTCTTC	CASTWGLRASYNEQFF	.	many	TRBV12-3/TRBV12-4	TRBJ2-1
TGCAGTGCTAGAGTGGGGGCAGAGACCCAGTACTTC	CSARVGAETQYF	.	many	TRBV20-1	TRBJ2-5
TGTGCCAGCAGCCCCTGGCGGGATCAAGAGACCCAGTACTTC	CASSPWRDQETQYF	.	many	TRBV9	TRBJ2-5
TGCGCCAGCAGCTTGGGTTACAATCAGCCCCAGCATTTT	CASSLGYNQPQHF	.	many	TRBV5-1	TRBJ1-5
TGCAGTGCGGGAGAGGTGACGGGAGGGGGGCGCGAGCAGTTCTTC	CSAGEVTGGGREQFF	TRBD2	many	TRBV20-1	TRBJ2-1
TGCAGCGTCCCCGGGGGGACAGGGGGCGATGAGCAGTTCTTC	CSVPGGTGGDEQFF	TRBD1	many	TRBV29-1	TRBJ2-1
TGTGCCACCAGCAGGGCGGGAGATACGCAGTATTTT	CATSRAGDTQYF	.	many	TRBV24-1	TRBJ2-3
TGCAGCGCCGTGACTACAAACGAGCAGTACTTC	CSAVTTNEQYF	.	.	TRBV29-1	TRBJ2-7
TGTGCCAGTAGTGTGGGATACCAAGAGACCCAGTACTTC	CASSVGYQETQYF	.	.	TRBV19	TRBJ2-5
TGTGCCAGCCGCAGGACAGGGTTGGCCAATGAGCAGTTCTTC	CASRRTGLANEQFF	TRBD1	many	TRBV5-6	TRBJ2-1
TGTGCCAGCAGTTTCCGGGACATTGAAATGGAGACCCAGTACTTC	CASSFRDIEMETQYF	.	many	TRBV28	TRBJ2-5
TGTGCCAGCAGTGACAGGGCAGATACGCAGTATTTT	CASSDRADTQYF	.	.	TRBV6-4	TRBJ2-3
TGTGCCAGCAGATTGGGACTAGCGGAAGGCTCCGAGCAGTACTTC	CASRLGLAEGSEQYF	TRBD2	.	TRBV12-3/TRBV12-4	TRBJ2-7
TGTGCCAGCAGTCCGGAGTTACAGGGGGCGAACTCCTACAATGAGCAGTTCTTC	CASSPELQGANSYNEQFF	TRBD1	.	TRBV6-2/TRBV6-3	TRBJ2-1
TGTGCCACCCGGGAGACAGGGGGCGGACAGCCCCAGCATTTT	CATRETGGGQPQHF	TRBD1	few	TRBV9	TRBJ1-5
TGTGCCAGCAGTTTCAGGGTAGCCTACGAGCAGTACTTC	CASSFRVAYEQYF	.	.	TRBV28	TRBJ2-7
TGCAGTGCCCGGGACTTCTACTCCTACAATGAGCAGTTCTTC	CSARDFYSYNEQFF	.	.	TRBV20-1	TRBJ2-1